This T cell receptor beta chain came from a study of blood T cell repertoires in COVID-19 (dated by TCRdb to between 2020 and 2021). Study-level background: Samples covering the acute and convalescent phases of COVID-19 were provided by collaborators in the United States, Italy and Spain. Where HLA class I and class II types were available, the types were taken from metadata supplied by the sample provider, not from assay-based typing. A de-identified subject ID, COVID-19 status, age in years and sex were almost always included in the sample metadata. The repertoires were released in a freely available public database meant as a resource for research on the immune response to SARS-CoV-2. Samples came from the ongoing ImmuneRACE study (first 160 participants) plus 1,254 subjects from 6 global collaborators. The dataset comprised deeply sampled blood TCRbeta repertoires from subjects exposed to, actively infected with, or recovered from COVID-19. The prospective study material was composed of cDNA or gDNA derived from T cells, B-cell-depleted T cells, or PBMCs. Results the study describes overall, beyond this receptor: Clinical and demographic metadata were provided uncurated, with the amount varying by source and participant.

Another Seattle source contributed samples from volunteer blood donors who had recovered from COVID-19. Each collaborating institution followed its own protocols to collect whole blood in K2EDTA tubes. Collaborator samples were shipped for TCRbeta analysis as frozen whole blood, isolated PBMCs, or DNA extracted from either sample type. TCRbeta CDR3 regions were amplified from genomic DNA using the immunoSEQ Assay, a bias-controlled multiplex PCR. The authors processed their data as follows. The number of nucleated cells in each sample was estimated by amplification of reference gene primers within the assay. To quantify the absolute abundance of each unique TCRbeta CDR3 rearrangement, sequence reads were collapsed and filtered. For each sample, productive Simpson clonality was calculated as the square root of Simpson's diversity index across productive rearrangements. This is the immuneACCESS table as TCRdb keeps it, with only in-frame sequences that have V and J called. A part of the clones is gone; compared with another copy, unresolved V genes explain less than half, and the rest is unexplained. V and J calls plus clone size are reproduced from that table; the DNA served to infer D and trimming. For this sample there are approximately 220,000 clones; under 90% appear just once. 5.1% of the sample rests with the top ten.

Of note for this clone: Its antigen is not yet known. Base qualities are not provided; no much larger clone lies one nucleotide away.

Trimming accounts for 4 bases at V and 4 bases at J, while the number of junction bases matched to no gene is 4. CDR1 and CDR2 are read off the germline V gene as LGHNT and FRNRAP. The CDR3 runs 15 amino acids, cysteine and phenylalanine included. CDR3 DNA only is kept here, 45 bases in frame from base 1. This TCR was recovered from a woman in her sixties who had recovered from COVID-19. Sequenced: peripheral blood. The V gene is TRBV12-5 and the J gene is TRBJ2-1; 10 central bases correspond to TRBD2. The CDR3 protein is CASGSLAGAYNEQFF. The nucleotide sequence is given as TGTGCTAGTGGTTCGCTAGCGGGGGCTTACAATGAGCAGTTCTTC. The reference TRBV12-5 and TRBJ2-1 proteins fill in what lies around the CDR3, so the full variable domain reads DARVTQTPRHKVTEMGQEVTMRCQPILGHNTVFWYRQTMMQGLELLAYFRNRAPLDDSGMPKDRFSAEMPDATLATLKIQPSEPRDSAVYFCASGSLAGAYNEQFFGPGTRLTVL.